The source of this T cell receptor (beta chain) is a study of blood T cell repertoires in COVID-19. Study background: Acute and convalescent COVID-19 samples came from the United States, Italy and Spain. PBMCs, B-cell-depleted T cells, or T cells were the source of the cDNA or gDNA that made up the material.

In the study's own analysis: How many nucleated cells were present was estimated from reference gene primer amplification. Data came from immunoSEQ multiplex PCR; TCRdb stores just in-frame clones and leaves some out. The D gene and trimming were derived from the DNA, and the V and J assignments and clone size from that table. The top ten hold about 10% of the sample, which has 83,000 or so clones, about 76% seen once. CDR1 and CDR2 from the germline V gene are SGHTA and FQGNSA. The CDR3 has 16 amino acids. V trimming: 5 bases; J trimming: 6 bases; junction bases outside the gene matches: 11. The TCR comes from an elderly woman with acute or convalescent COVID-19. The sample comprised peripheral blood. The chain combines TRBV7-2 with TRBJ1-5, with 9 bases matching TRBD1. Written as DNA, the CDR3 is TGTGCCAGCAGCCCGGGACAGGGCGGGGTTAGTCAGCCCCAGCATTTT. As protein: CASSPGQGGVSQPQHF.